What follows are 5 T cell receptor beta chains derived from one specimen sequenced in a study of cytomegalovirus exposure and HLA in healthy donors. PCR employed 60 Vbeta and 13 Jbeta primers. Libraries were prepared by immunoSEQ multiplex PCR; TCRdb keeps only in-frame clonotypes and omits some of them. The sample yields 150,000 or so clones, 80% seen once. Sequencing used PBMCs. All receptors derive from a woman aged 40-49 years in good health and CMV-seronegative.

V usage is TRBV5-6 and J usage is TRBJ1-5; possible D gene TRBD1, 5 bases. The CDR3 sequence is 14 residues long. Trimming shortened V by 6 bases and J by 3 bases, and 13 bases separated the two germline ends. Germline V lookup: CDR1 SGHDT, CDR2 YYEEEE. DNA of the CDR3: TGTGCCAGCACCCAGGGTTTCAACAATCAGCCCCAGCATTTT. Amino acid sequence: CASTQGFNNQPQHF. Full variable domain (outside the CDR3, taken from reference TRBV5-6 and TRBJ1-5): DAGVTQSPTHLIKTRGQQVTLRCSPKSGHDTVSWYQQALGQGPQFIFQYYEEEERQRGNFPDRFSGHQFPNYSSELNVNALLLGDSALYLCASTQGFNNQPQHFGDGTRLSIL.

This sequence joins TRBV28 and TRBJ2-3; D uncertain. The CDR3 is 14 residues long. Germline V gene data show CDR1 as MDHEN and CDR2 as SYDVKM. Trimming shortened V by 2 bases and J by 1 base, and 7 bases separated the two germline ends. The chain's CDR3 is CASSLVDRTDTQYF. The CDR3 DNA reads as TGTGCCAGCAGTTTAGTAGATCGCACAGATACGCAGTATTTT.

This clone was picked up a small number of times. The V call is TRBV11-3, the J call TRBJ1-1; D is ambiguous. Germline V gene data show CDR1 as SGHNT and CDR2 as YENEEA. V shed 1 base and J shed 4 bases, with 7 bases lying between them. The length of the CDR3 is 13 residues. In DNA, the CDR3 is TGTGCCAGCAGCTTAGCCCCAGGCACTGAAGCTTTCTTT. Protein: CASSLAPGTEAFF.

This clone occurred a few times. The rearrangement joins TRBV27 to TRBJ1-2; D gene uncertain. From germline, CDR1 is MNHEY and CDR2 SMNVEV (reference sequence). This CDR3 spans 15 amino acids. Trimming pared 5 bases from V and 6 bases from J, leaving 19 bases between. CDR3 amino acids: CASSNQAWPFDGYTF. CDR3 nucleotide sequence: TGTGCCAGCAGTAATCAAGCGTGGCCATTCGATGGCTACACCTTC.

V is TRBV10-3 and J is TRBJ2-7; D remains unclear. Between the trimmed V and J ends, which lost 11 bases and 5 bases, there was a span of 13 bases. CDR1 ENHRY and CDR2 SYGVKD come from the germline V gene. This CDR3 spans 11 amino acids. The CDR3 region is CASFGDDEQYF. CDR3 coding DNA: TGTGCCTCCTTCGGAGATGACGAGCAGTACTTC.